This T cell receptor beta chain was documented in a study of control samples from healthy donors and cancer patients (dated by TCRdb to about 2020). Trimming removed 6 bases from V and 4 bases from J; the gene matches leave 8 bases unexplained. CDR1 is given as MNHEY and CDR2 as SVGAGI, both from the germline V gene. The CDR3 runs 15 amino acids, cysteine and phenylalanine included. The DNA shown is the 45-base CDR3, in frame from base 1. The library relied on the immunoSEQ multiplex PCR assay. Sourced from immuneACCESS, this table was stored by TCRdb with only in-frame sequences that have V and J called. A share of the clones is absent; for the studies checked, an unresolved V gene accounts for under half, and the remainder has no known explanation. In this sample the table shows tens of thousands of clones, about 94% of which occur a single time. The biggest ten clones account for under 3.5% of the sample.

Comments on this clone: Its antigen is currently not known. It has no much larger one-base neighbor in the sample; base qualities were not kept.

The sequence was obtained from a woman aged 25 to 39 in good health. Sequenced: blood. Rearrangement joined TRBV6-5 to TRBJ1-2; 10 bases in between match TRBD1. CDR3 region: CASSRDRGNGYGYTF. The nucleotides are TGTGCCAGCAGCCGGGACAGGGGAAATGGCTATGGCTACACCTTC.